A single sample gave rise to the 13 T cell receptor beta chains below, sequenced in a study of T cell repertoires in cytomegalovirus infection. TCRdb used MiXCR to reprocess the reads, holding one entry per CDR3 protein. The sample has some 450,000 distinct CDR3 sequences; roughly a third are singletons. Sequencing used PBMCs. The origin of the receptors is a human donor in good health (CMV status not recorded). Some clones in this sample may be carry-over from other donors' samples.

V gene TRBV7-4 combines with J gene TRBJ2-1; maybe TRBD2 (6 bases). The CDR3 sequence is 13 residues long. CDR1 and CDR2 (germline): SGHVT, SQSDAQ. With 1 base removed from V and 7 bases from J, the gap between germline ends came to 8 bases. CDR3 bases: TGTGCCAGCAGCTTAGAAGGACTAAATGAGCAGTTCTTC. Translating it yields CASSLEGLNEQFF.

The chain has TRBV12-3 or TRBV12-4 and TRBJ1-6; TRBD1 agrees at 8 bases. V shed 6 bases, J shed 6 bases, and the junction held 16 bases outside the gene matches. The CDR3 consists of 18 residues. CDR3 loop: CASSKDRVDMGGNSPLHF. The CDR3 region has the DNA TGTGCCAGCAGCAAGGACAGGGTGGACATGGGGGGTAATTCACCCCTCCACTTT.

This clonotype has ten or more counts. This chain joins TRBV4-1 and TRBJ2-7; 10 bases are shared with TRBD1. Germline V CDR1 and CDR2: MGHRA, YSYEKL. The CDR3 extends over 16 amino acids. V was pared by 4 bases and J by 1 base, with 7 bases of the junction left unmatched. The DNA for the CDR3 is TGCGCCAGCAGCCGCCCGGGACAGGGGACATCCTACGAGCAGTACTTC. Encoded protein: CASSRPGQGTSYEQYF.

This clonotype has more than one count but fewer than ten. The chain is built from TRBV2 and TRBJ1-3; D is unclear. Germline V gives CDR1 SNHLY, CDR2 FYNNEI. This CDR3 region has 10 residues. V was trimmed by 7 bases and J by 4 bases, leaving 2 bases between them. The CDR3 bases are TGTGCCAGCATCGGAAACACCATATATTTT. Amino acid sequence: CASIGNTIYF.

This chain links TRBV4-3 with TRBJ1-2; unclear D gene. The ends were cut back, 1 base at V and 4 bases at J, with 10 bases in the middle. The CDR3 extends over 14 amino acids. Per the germline V gene, CDR1 is LGHNA and CDR2 is YSLEER. The DNA of the CDR3 is TGCGCCAGCAGCCAAGCCCACGGACCCTATGGCTACACCTTC. This translates into CASSQAHGPYGYTF.

In nucleotides, the CDR3 is TGTGCCAGCAGAACAGGGGGTGGTACTGAAGCTTTCTTT. It yields the protein CASRTGGGTEAFF. The V gene is TRBV12-3 or TRBV12-4, the J gene TRBJ1-1, with 8 bases fitting TRBD1. Trimming took 6 bases from V and 5 from J; bases not matched to a gene: 5. This CDR3 is built from 13 residues.

For this clonotype: This may arise from a read error, as a much more abundant clone is one base away. Because the CDR3 is missing its conserved closing phenylalanine or tryptophan, this is likely a read error. The chain recombines TRBV7-2 with TRBJ2-1, with D perhaps TRBD2 (6 bases). V gave up 5 bases and J gave up 3 bases, with 14 bases separating them. The germline V gene encodes CDR1 SGHTA and CDR2 FQGNSA. The length of the CDR3 is 15 residues. The CDR3 is CASSQRGLDYNEQFL. Here the CDR3 DNA reads TGTGCCAGCAGCCAGAGGGGACTGGACTACAATGAGCAGTTCTTA.

This clonotype appeared a few times. The rearrangement joins TRBV19 to TRBJ2-1, with TRBD2 matching over 8 bases. J was trimmed by 7 bases and V by 3 bases; bases with no gene match: 8. The CDR3 runs 15 residues. Germline assignment: CDR1 LNHDA and CDR2 SQIVND (reference sequence). The chain's CDR3 is CASSIATGGLNEQFF. The DNA for the CDR3 is TGTGCCAGTAGTATCGCCACGGGGGGGCTTAATGAGCAGTTCTTC.

The chain uses TRBV5-1 and TRBJ2-7; D is undetermined. The CDR3 consists of 15 residues. Germline lookup yields CDR1 SGHRS and CDR2 YFSETQ. Trimming removed 0 bases at V and 4 bases at J, with 14 bases between. CDR3 sequence (DNA): TGCGCCAGCAGCTTGGAACAGCGTCCATATTACGAGCAGTACTTC. Its protein product is CASSLEQRPYYEQYF.

This clonotype was detected ten times or more. The J gene is TRBJ2-1, the V gene TRBV7-6; 10 bases agree with TRBD2. This CDR3 comprises 15 residues. V gave up 8 bases and J gave up 3 bases; unmatched junction bases: 7. CDR1 is SGHVS and CDR2 is FNYEAQ in the germline V gene. CDR3 DNA sequence: TGTGCCAGCTCTATCCTAGCGGGGGTCTACAATGAGCAGTTCTTC. Its translation: CASSILAGVYNEQFF.

In this sample, this clonotype turned up many times. This chain connects TRBV6-6 to TRBJ1-5; 7 nucleotides agree with TRBD1. V shed 5 bases and J 2 bases; nucleotides not matched to a gene: 6. The CDR3 extends over 15 amino acids. The germline CDR1 and CDR2 sequences are MNHNY and SVGAGI (reference sequence). This CDR3 reads CASSREGGGNQPQHF. CDR3 bases: TGTGCCAGCAGTCGTGAAGGGGGCGGCAATCAGCCCCAGCATTTT.

The table lists this clonotype with many counts. The chain has TRBV7-2 and TRBJ2-3; possible D gene TRBD1, 6 bases. The CDR3 has 15 residues. V lost 3 bases and J 2 bases, leaving 12 bases between the germline ends. Looked up from germline, CDR1 is SGHTA and CDR2 is FQGNSA. CDR3 sequence reads: CASSFQGLDTDTQYF. The DNA for the CDR3 is TGTGCCAGCAGCTTCCAGGGGCTAGACACAGATACGCAGTATTTT.

This clonotype has only one observation. A read error is likely, as this CDR3 ends without the conserved phenylalanine or tryptophan. The J gene is TRBJ1-3, the V gene TRBV7-2; 8 bases are shared with TRBD1. The trim removed 5 bases at V and 4 bases at J, leaving 10 bases unmatched. This CDR3 has 16 residues. Germline V gene sequence: CDR1 SGHTA, CDR2 FQGNSA. CDR3 DNA: TGTGCCAGCAGCACCACGACAGGGGCTGGCGGAAACACCATATATTTG. Its protein product is CASSTTTGAGGNTIYL.